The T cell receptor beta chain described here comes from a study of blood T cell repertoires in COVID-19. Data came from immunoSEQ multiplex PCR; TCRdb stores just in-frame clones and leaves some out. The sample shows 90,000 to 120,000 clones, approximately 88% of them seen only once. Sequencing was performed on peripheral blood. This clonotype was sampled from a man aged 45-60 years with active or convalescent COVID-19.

Here the CDR3 DNA reads TGTGCCACCATTACAGGGACCGCCGGGGAGCTGTTTTTT. This translates into CATITGTAGELFF. This chain joins TRBV28 and TRBJ2-2; D may be TRBD1 (6 bases). Trimming cost V 10 bases and J 6 bases, with 15 bases left between them. The CDR3 contains 13 residues. Germline V gene lookup returns CDR1 MDHEN and CDR2 SYDVKM.